This T cell receptor beta chain was observed in a study of human T cells and chemical hapten exposure. CDR3 length equals 14 residues. CDR1 MNHNY and CDR2 SVGAGI come from the germline V gene (reference sequence). V shed 6 bases and J shed 4 bases, with 15 bases lying between them. TCRdb re-called the RACE reads through MiXCR, storing one row per CDR3 protein. In the table there are tens of thousands of distinct CDR3 sequences, approximately 12% of which are singletons. Time point of the sample: patch test 1, 2 weeks after DPC sensitization. Documented treatment: therapeutic diphenylcyclopropenone sensitization with weekly scalp DPC.

This receptor was taken from a woman aged 55-70 years with alopecia areata. Some clones in this sample may be carry-over from other donors' samples. The sample consisted of whole blood, taken in connection with sensitization to the hapten diphenylcyclopropenone (DPC). This rearrangement joins TRBV6-6 to TRBJ1-1; D is possibly TRBD1 (6 bases). CDR3 loop: CASSQQGESTEAFF. In DNA form, the CDR3 reads TGTGCCAGCAGCCAACAGGGCGAGAGCACTGAAGCTTTCTTT.